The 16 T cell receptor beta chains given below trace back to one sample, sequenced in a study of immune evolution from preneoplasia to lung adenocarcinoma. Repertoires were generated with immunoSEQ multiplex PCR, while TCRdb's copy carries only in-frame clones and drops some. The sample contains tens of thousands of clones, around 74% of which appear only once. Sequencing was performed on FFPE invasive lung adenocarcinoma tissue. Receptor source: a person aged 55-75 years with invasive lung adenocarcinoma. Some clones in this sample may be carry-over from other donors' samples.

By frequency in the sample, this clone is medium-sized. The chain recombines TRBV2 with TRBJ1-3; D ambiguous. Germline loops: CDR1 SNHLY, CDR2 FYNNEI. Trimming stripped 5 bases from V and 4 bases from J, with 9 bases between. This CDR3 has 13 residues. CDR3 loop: CASSQDVGNTIYF. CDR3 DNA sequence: TGTGCCAGCAGTCAGGACGTCGGAAACACCATATATTTT.

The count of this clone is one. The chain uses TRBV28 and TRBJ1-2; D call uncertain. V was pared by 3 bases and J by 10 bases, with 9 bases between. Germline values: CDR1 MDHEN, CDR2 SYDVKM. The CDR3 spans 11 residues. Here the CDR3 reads CASSFSLDYTF. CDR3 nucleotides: TGTGCCAGCAGTTTCAGCTTGGACTACACCTTC.

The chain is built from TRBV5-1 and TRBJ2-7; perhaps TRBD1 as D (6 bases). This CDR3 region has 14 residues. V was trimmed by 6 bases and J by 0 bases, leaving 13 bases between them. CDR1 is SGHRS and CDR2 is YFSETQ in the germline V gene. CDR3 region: CASTPMTGSYEQYF. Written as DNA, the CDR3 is TGCGCCAGCACACCAATGACAGGCTCCTACGAGCAGTACTTC. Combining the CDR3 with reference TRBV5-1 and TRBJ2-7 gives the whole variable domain KAGVTQTPRYLIKTRGQQVTLSCSPISGHRSVSWYQQTPGQGLQFLFEYFSETQRNKGNFPGRFSGRQFSNSRSEMNVSTLELGDSALYLCASTPMTGSYEQYFGPGTRLTVT.

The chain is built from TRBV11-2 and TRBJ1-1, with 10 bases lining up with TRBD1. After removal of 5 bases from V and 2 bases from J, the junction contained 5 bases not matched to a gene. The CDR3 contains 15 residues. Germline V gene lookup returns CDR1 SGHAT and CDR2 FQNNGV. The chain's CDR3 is CASSDRGQINTEAFF. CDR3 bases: TGTGCCAGCAGCGACAGGGGGCAGATAAACACTGAAGCTTTCTTT.

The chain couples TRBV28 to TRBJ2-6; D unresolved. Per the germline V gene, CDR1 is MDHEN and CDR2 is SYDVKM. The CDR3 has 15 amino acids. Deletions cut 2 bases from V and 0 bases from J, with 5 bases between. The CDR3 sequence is CASSLELSGANVLTF. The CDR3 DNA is TGTGCCAGCAGTTTAGAGCTCTCTGGGGCCAACGTCCTGACTTTC.

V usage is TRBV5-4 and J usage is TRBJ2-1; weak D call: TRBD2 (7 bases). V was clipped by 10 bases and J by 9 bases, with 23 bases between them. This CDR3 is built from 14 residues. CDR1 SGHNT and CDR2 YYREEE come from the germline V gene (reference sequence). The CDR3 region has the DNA TGTGCCGACGGGACTACCCAGGGAGGGGGTGAGCAGTTCTTC. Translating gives CADGTTQGGGEQFF. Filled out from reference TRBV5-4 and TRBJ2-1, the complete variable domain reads ETGVTQSPTHLIKTRGQQVTLRCSSQSGHNTVSWYQQALGQGPQFIFQYYREEENGRGNFPPRFSGLQFPNYSSELNVNALELDDSALYLCADGTTQGGGEQFFGPGTRLTVL.

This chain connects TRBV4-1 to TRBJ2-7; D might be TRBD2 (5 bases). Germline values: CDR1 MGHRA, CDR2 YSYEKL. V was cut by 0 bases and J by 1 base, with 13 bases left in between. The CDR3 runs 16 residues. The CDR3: CASSQDPRPGSYEQYF. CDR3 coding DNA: TGCGCCAGCAGCCAAGATCCCAGGCCGGGGTCCTACGAGCAGTACTTC.

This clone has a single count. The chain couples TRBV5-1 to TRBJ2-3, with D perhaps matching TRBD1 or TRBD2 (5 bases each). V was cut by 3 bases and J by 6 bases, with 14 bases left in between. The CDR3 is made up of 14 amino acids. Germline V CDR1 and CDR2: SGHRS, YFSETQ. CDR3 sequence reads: CASSSGTIGDTQYF. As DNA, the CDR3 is TGCGCCAGCAGCTCCGGGACCATCGGGGATACGCAGTATTTT.

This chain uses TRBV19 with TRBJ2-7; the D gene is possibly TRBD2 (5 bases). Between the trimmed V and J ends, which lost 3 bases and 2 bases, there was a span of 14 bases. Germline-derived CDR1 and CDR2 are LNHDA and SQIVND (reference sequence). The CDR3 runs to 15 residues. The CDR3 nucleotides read TGTGCCAGTAGTATCCAAAGCGGATTAACCTACGAGCAGTACTTC. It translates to CASSIQSGLTYEQYF.

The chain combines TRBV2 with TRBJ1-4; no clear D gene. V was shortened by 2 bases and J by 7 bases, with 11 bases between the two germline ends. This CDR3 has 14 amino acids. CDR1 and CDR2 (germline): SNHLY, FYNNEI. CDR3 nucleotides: TGTGCCAGCAGTGAACGGGGAGAGAGTGAAAAACTGTTTTTT. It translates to CASSERGESEKLFF.

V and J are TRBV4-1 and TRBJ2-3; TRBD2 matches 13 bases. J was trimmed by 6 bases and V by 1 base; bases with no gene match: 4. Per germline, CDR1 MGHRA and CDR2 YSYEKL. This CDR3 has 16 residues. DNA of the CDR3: TGCGCCAGCAGCCAAGGGACTAGCGGGAGATGGGATACGCAGTATTTT. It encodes CASSQGTSGRWDTQYF.

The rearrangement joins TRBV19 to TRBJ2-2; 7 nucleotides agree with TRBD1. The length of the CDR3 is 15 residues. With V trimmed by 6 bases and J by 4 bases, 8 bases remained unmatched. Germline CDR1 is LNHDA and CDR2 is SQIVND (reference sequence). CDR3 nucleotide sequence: TGTGCCAGTAGACGACAGGGTGGAAGCACCGGGGAGCTGTTTTTT. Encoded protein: CASRRQGGSTGELFF.

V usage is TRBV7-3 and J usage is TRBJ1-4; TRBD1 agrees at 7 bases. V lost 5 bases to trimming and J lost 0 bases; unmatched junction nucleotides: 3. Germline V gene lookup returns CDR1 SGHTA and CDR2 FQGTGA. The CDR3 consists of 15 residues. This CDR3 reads CASSITGATNEKLFF. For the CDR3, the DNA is TGTGCCAGCAGCATTACAGGGGCAACTAATGAAAAACTGTTTTTT.

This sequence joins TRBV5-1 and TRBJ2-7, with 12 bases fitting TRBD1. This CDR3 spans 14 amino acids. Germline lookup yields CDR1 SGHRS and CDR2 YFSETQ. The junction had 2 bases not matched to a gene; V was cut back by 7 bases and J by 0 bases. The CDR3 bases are TGCGCCAGCGGGGGACAGGGGGCCTCCTACGAGCAGTACTTC. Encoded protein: CASGGQGASYEQYF.

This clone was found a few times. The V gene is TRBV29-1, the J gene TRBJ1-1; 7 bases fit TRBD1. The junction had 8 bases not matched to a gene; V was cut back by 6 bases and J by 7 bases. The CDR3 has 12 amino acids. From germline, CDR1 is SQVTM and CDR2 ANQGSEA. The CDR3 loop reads CSVVPGDSEAFF. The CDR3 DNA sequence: TGCAGCGTCGTCCCCGGGGACAGTGAAGCTTTCTTT.

CDR3 nucleotide sequence: TGCGCCAGCAGTGACCCTGAGGGCGCTGAGCAGTTCTTC. Its translation: CASSDPEGAEQFF. The genes are TRBV10-2 and TRBJ2-1; D is possibly TRBD2 (5 bases). Between the trimmed V and J ends, which lost 3 bases and 9 bases, there was a span of 12 bases. CDR3 size: 13 residues. Germline V gene data show CDR1 as WSHSY and CDR2 as SAAADI.